This passage covers 32 T cell receptor beta chains from one sample sequenced in a study of response to subunit inactivated influenza vaccine. TCRdb analysed the RT-PCR reads with MiXCR anew, one entry per CDR3 protein. Among about 650,000 distinct CDR3 sequences, about 14% were seen once, and the ten largest hold roughly 7.2%. Sequenced material: PBMCs from blood, taken 14 days before vaccination. The receptors come from a man aged 50-60 years who received an inactivated influenza vaccine.

J is TRBJ2-1 and V is TRBV4-2, with 9 bases lining up with TRBD1. Germline CDR1 LGHNA, CDR2 YNFKEQ. V gave up 4 bases and J gave up 6 bases; unmatched junction bases: 7. The CDR3 spans 15 residues. CDR3 in amino acids: CASSLGTGISNEQFF. The CDR3 DNA is TGTGCCAGCAGCCTCGGGACAGGGATTTCCAATGAGCAGTTCTTC.

This chain links TRBV7-8 with TRBJ2-1; D may be TRBD1 (5 bases). V dropped 5 bases and J dropped 6 bases, with 14 bases sitting between them. The CDR3 is 14 residues long. CDR1 SGHVS and CDR2 FQNEAQ come from the germline V gene. DNA of the CDR3: TGTGCCAGCAGCCGTCAAGGGGCCGCCAATGAGCAGTTCTTC. It specifies CASSRQGAANEQFF.

This clonotype was seen at least ten times. This sequence joins TRBV9 and TRBJ1-2, with no clear D. The CDR3 loop spans 15 amino acids. Looked up from germline, CDR1 is SGDLS and CDR2 is YYNGEE. The V end was cut by 3 bases, the J end by 6 bases, with 18 bases between. CDR3 amino acids: CASSAGRTLVDGYTF. CDR3 DNA sequence: TGTGCCAGCAGCGCCGGACGGACCTTAGTTGATGGCTACACCTTC. The full variable domain, completed using reference TRBV9 and TRBJ1-2, is DSGVTQTPKHLITATGQRVTLRCSPRSGDLSVYWYQQSLDQGLQFLIQYYNGEERAKGNILERFSAQQFPDLHSELNLSSLELGDSALYFCASSAGRTLVDGYTFGSGTRLTVV.

The table lists this clonotype with a few counts. The chain links TRBV13 to TRBJ1-6; 8 positions agree with TRBD1. Unmatched junction bases numbered 3, after V lost 4 bases and J lost 4 bases. The germline V gene encodes CDR1 PRHDT and CDR2 FYEKMQ (reference sequence). The CDR3 loop spans 15 amino acids. The chain's CDR3 is CASSYGTGYNSPLHF. The CDR3 nucleotides are TGTGCCAGCAGCTACGGGACAGGTTATAATTCACCCCTCCACTTT.

The sample holds a few counts of this clonotype. This chain connects TRBV20-1 to TRBJ2-7; TRBD1 matches 8 bases. The germline gives CDR1 DFQATT, CDR2 SNEGSKA (reference sequence). The CDR3 totals 15 residues. J lost 7 bases, V lost 4 bases, and 15 bases had no gene match. CDR3 DNA: TGCAGTGCTACCCCCCCCAACAGGGGGGCCCGGGAGCAGTACTTC. Protein sequence: CSATPPNRGAREQYF.

The chain employs TRBV3-1 and TRBJ2-7, with D maybe TRBD2 (7 bases). The V end was cut by 8 bases, the J end by 0 bases, with 20 bases between. CDR1 is LGHDT, CDR2 YNNKEL, per germline (reference sequence). The CDR3 contains 16 residues. CDR3 protein: CASQAGRGALSYEQYF. CDR3 nucleotide sequence: TGTGCCAGCCAAGCAGGACGGGGGGCACTCTCCTACGAGCAGTACTTC.

V is TRBV28 and J is TRBJ2-3, with D possibly being TRBD1 (8 bases). Trimming left V 3 bases short and J 0 bases short, with 22 bases between. The CDR3 has 19 amino acids. Germline assignment: CDR1 MDHEN and CDR2 SYDVKM. CDR3 residues: CASSLTGVVERGSTDTQYF. In DNA form, the CDR3 reads TGTGCCAGCAGTTTGACAGGGGTGGTGGAGCGGGGTAGCACAGATACGCAGTATTTT.

Only a few counts were recorded for this clonotype. This chain joins TRBV12-3 or TRBV12-4 and TRBJ2-7, with 9 bases matching TRBD1. V shed 4 bases and J 6 bases; nucleotides not matched to a gene: 7. This CDR3 spans 14 amino acids. The CDR3 protein is CASSSIQGALEQYF. As DNA, the CDR3 is TGTGCCAGCAGTTCAATACAGGGGGCGCTCGAGCAGTACTTC.

This clonotype was seen more than once but under ten times. The chain carries TRBV2 and TRBJ2-3; 7 positions match TRBD2. J was trimmed by 0 bases and V by 7 bases; bases with no gene match: 4. Looked up from germline, CDR1 is SNHLY and CDR2 is FYNNEI. CDR3 length equals 14 residues. CDR3 nucleotides: TGTGCCAGCAACCTAGCGGAGAGCACAGATACGCAGTATTTT. It yields the protein CASNLAESTDTQYF.

This clonotype was counted between two and nine times. This chain links TRBV7-9 with TRBJ2-7; no clear D. Trimming stripped 4 bases from V and 4 bases from J, with 14 bases between. CDR1 and CDR2 (germline): SEHNR, FQNEAQ (reference sequence). This CDR3 has 14 amino acids. CDR3 sequence: CASSSRPTGYEQYF. As DNA, the CDR3 is TGTGCCAGCAGCTCAAGACCAACGGGTTACGAGCAGTACTTC.

This chain links TRBV27 with TRBJ2-7, with D perhaps TRBD2 (6 bases). V shed 3 bases and J shed 6 bases, with 15 bases lying between them. This CDR3 has 14 residues. Germline V lookup: CDR1 MNHEY, CDR2 SMNVEV (reference sequence). CDR3 sequence (DNA): TGTGCCAGCAGTTTCGGGGGAAATACGTTCGAGCAGTACTTC. Protein product: CASSFGGNTFEQYF.

The gene calls are TRBV7-3 and TRBJ2-2, with 9 nucleotides matching TRBD2. Germline assignment: CDR1 SGHTA and CDR2 FQGTGA. This CDR3 has 15 residues. V shed 5 bases and J 6 bases; nucleotides not matched to a gene: 7. The DNA for the CDR3 is TGTGCCAGCAGCAGAGAAGCGGGAGGCCCCGGGGAGCTGTTTTTT. It encodes CASSREAGGPGELFF.

The sample holds many counts of this clonotype. CDR3 amino acids: CASSLGLPPNTQYF. The CDR3 DNA is TGTGCCAGCAGCCTGGGACTTCCTCCCAATACGCAGTATTTT. The rearrangement joins TRBV7-2 to TRBJ2-3, with D possibly matching TRBD2 (6 bases). With 5 bases removed from V and 7 bases from J, the gap between germline ends came to 16 bases. The CDR3 covers 14 residues. Germline assignment: CDR1 SGHTA and CDR2 FQGNSA.

V usage is TRBV12-3 or TRBV12-4 and J usage is TRBJ2-7; D might be TRBD1 (6 bases). There are 13 residues in the CDR3. V was clipped by 7 bases and J by 3 bases, with 13 bases between them. CDR3 sequence (DNA): TGTGCCAGCACCTTGGAACAGGGCTACGAGCAGTACTTC. It encodes CASTLEQGYEQYF.

This clonotype has just a few counts. The chain carries TRBV6-1 and TRBJ1-5; 8 positions agree with TRBD1. The CDR3 is 15 amino acids. Germline V gene data show CDR1 as MNHNS and CDR2 as SASEGT. V dropped 6 bases and J dropped 2; count of bases not matched to a gene: 6. DNA for the CDR3: TGTGCCAGCAGGCCTCAGGGGGCGGGCAATCAGCCCCAGCATTTT. Amino acid sequence: CASRPQGAGNQPQHF.

This clonotype was counted at least ten times. V is TRBV20-1 and J is TRBJ2-3; D not resolved. CDR1 is DFQATT and CDR2 is SNEGSKA in the germline V gene (reference sequence). This CDR3 comprises 13 residues. V was clipped by 5 bases and J by 2 bases, with 11 bases between them. The CDR3 sequence: CSAWAYTTDTQYF. The CDR3 DNA reads as TGCAGTGCTTGGGCCTATACCACAGATACGCAGTATTTT.

The chain uses TRBV7-9 and TRBJ2-7; 9 bases line up with TRBD1. Germline V gives CDR1 SEHNR, CDR2 FQNEAQ (reference sequence). This CDR3 comprises 14 residues. The V and J ends lost 6 bases and 3 bases, in that order; junction bases with no gene match: 6. For the CDR3, the DNA is TGTGCCAGCAGAGGGTGGGACAGGGACTACGAGCAGTACTTC. This encodes CASRGWDRDYEQYF.

This clonotype was detected many times. The V gene is TRBV10-3, the J gene TRBJ1-1, with a tentative D call TRBD1 (5 bases). Germline V CDR1 and CDR2: ENHRY, SYGVKD. The ends were cut back, 11 bases at V and 2 bases at J, with 12 bases in the middle. The CDR3 extends over 12 amino acids. The CDR3 bases are TGTGCCTCGGGCAGGGTTAACACTGAAGCTTTCTTT. Protein: CASGRVNTEAFF.

This clonotype has more than one count but fewer than ten. The V and J genes are TRBV7-2 and TRBJ2-7, with D possibly being TRBD2 (6 bases). The CDR3 runs 15 residues. The germline CDR1 and CDR2 sequences are SGHTA and FQGNSA. V was shortened by 5 bases and J by 4 bases, with 18 bases between the two germline ends. The CDR3 bases are TGTGCCAGCAGCGCTATGTTATCCGGGGGATACGAGCAGTACTTC. Its translation: CASSAMLSGGYEQYF.

This clonotype was picked up a small number of times. The V gene is TRBV6-2 or TRBV6-3, the J gene TRBJ2-1; D call uncertain. Looked up from germline, CDR1 is MNHEY and CDR2 is SVGEGT. This CDR3 is 12 amino acids long. Trimming removed 4 bases from V and 8 bases from J, with 9 bases in between. The CDR3 sequence is CASSLYWYEQFF. The CDR3 nucleotides read TGTGCCAGCAGTTTGTATTGGTATGAGCAGTTCTTC.

This clonotype was seen repeatedly, ten times or more. This rearrangement joins TRBV7-2 to TRBJ1-6; TRBD1 aligns across 7 bases. With V trimmed by 6 bases and J by 9 bases, 8 bases remained unmatched. In germline, CDR1 is SGHTA, CDR2 FQGNSA. The CDR3 is 14 residues long. The CDR3 protein is CASRGQSTVSPLHF. The CDR3, as DNA: TGTGCCAGCAGGGGACAGTCGACGGTTTCACCCCTCCACTTT.

The chain is built from TRBV7-2 and TRBJ2-5; D is possibly TRBD2 (5 bases). Trimming removed 4 bases from V and 5 bases from J, with 20 bases in between. The CDR3 is made up of 16 amino acids. The V gene's germline CDR1 is SGHTA and CDR2 FQGNSA. CDR3 residues: CASSSTGITGLETQYF. The CDR3 coding sequence is TGTGCCAGCAGCTCCACCGGGATAACGGGTCTTGAGACCCAGTACTTC.

The chain employs TRBV6-1 and TRBJ1-5; D unclear. The germline V gene has CDR1 MNHNS and CDR2 SASEGT. Trimming removed 1 base from V and 7 bases from J, with 8 bases in between. This CDR3 comprises 13 residues. The CDR3 nucleotides are TGTGCCAGCAGTGAAGTTCTGGACCAGCCCCAGCATTTT. Protein product: CASSEVLDQPQHF.

V is TRBV28 and J is TRBJ2-3; D ambiguous. CDR1 is MDHEN and CDR2 is SYDVKM in the germline V gene. There are 14 residues in the CDR3. Between the trimmed V and J ends, which lost 5 bases and 2 bases, there was a span of 11 bases. CDR3 sequence: CASSGALFTDTQYF. The CDR3 DNA sequence: TGTGCCAGCAGTGGAGCGCTATTCACAGATACGCAGTATTTT. The full variable domain, completed using reference TRBV28 and TRBJ2-3, is DVKVTQSSRYLVKRTGEKVFLECVQDMDHENMFWYRQDPGLGLRLIYFSYDVKMKEKGDIPEGYSVSREKKERFSLILESASTNQTSMYLCASSGALFTDTQYFGPGTRLTVL.

The table lists this clonotype with many counts. This chain links TRBV20-1 with TRBJ1-6, with TRBD1 identical over 9 bases. The CDR3 has 14 amino acids. Germline loops: CDR1 DFQATT, CDR2 SNEGSKA (reference sequence). With 0 bases clipped from V and 9 bases from J, the junction kept 3 bases outside the gene matches. For the CDR3, the DNA is TGCAGTGCTAGAGAGGGACAGGGACGTTCACCCCTCCACTTT. Its translation: CSAREGQGRSPLHF.

This clonotype was recorded a few times. This chain uses TRBV7-9 with TRBJ2-1, with D maybe TRBD2 (6 bases). The germline V and J ends were trimmed by 1 base and 5 bases, with 9 bases remaining between them. The CDR3 sequence is 14 residues long. The germline gives CDR1 SEHNR, CDR2 FQNEAQ (reference sequence). CDR3 nucleotide sequence: TGTGCCAGCAGCTTAGATACTAGCCACAATGAGCAGTTCTTC. It translates to CASSLDTSHNEQFF.

This clonotype was seen only a few times. V is TRBV20-1 and J is TRBJ2-7; 7 bases line up with TRBD1. The CDR3 covers 16 residues. Germline values: CDR1 DFQATT, CDR2 SNEGSKA (reference sequence). Trimming removed 3 bases from V and 0 bases from J; junction bases left unmatched: 11. CDR3: CSASGTAERGSYEQYF. Written as DNA, the CDR3 is TGCAGTGCTAGTGGGACAGCCGAACGAGGCTCCTACGAGCAGTACTTC.

The chain combines TRBV5-1 with TRBJ2-5, with unresolved D. From germline, CDR1 is SGHRS and CDR2 YFSETQ. V dropped 6 bases and J dropped 2 bases, with 14 bases sitting between them. The CDR3 extends over 14 amino acids. The CDR3 DNA is TGCGCCAGCACCCTAGGTCCCCTTCAAGAGACCCAGTACTTC. It specifies CASTLGPLQETQYF. Full variable domain (outside the CDR3, taken from reference TRBV5-1 and TRBJ2-5): KAGVTQTPRYLIKTRGQQVTLSCSPISGHRSVSWYQQTPGQGLQFLFEYFSETQRNKGNFPGRFSGRQFSNSRSEMNVSTLELGDSALYLCASTLGPLQETQYFGPGTRLLVL.

In its sample, this clonotype was seen a few times. The chain combines TRBV4-2 with TRBJ1-3; D gene unclear. The CDR3 runs to 14 residues. Germline V gene data show CDR1 as LGHNA and CDR2 as YNFKEQ. V lost 1 base, J lost 8 bases, and 12 bases lay in between. The CDR3 region has the DNA TGTGCCAGCAGCCAAGTAATCCGGGCGGACACCATATATTTT. It encodes CASSQVIRADTIYF.

This clonotype was counted between two and nine times. The CDR3 here is CASSQRTGTATDTQYF. The CDR3 DNA sequence: TGCGCCAGCAGCCAACGGACAGGGACCGCCACAGATACGCAGTATTTT. This chain joins TRBV4-3 and TRBJ2-3; 8 bases line up with TRBD1. Germline V CDR1 and CDR2: LGHNA, YSLEER. With V trimmed by 2 bases and J by 2 bases, 6 bases remained unmatched. The CDR3 totals 16 residues.

This clonotype was observed a handful of times. The J gene is TRBJ2-2, the V gene TRBV5-1; D unresolved. The germline gives CDR1 SGHRS, CDR2 YFSETQ. V lost 0 bases to trimming and J lost 1 base, with 7 bases between them. CDR3 length: 15 residues. The CDR3 sequence is CASSLEQQNTGELFF. CDR3 coding DNA: TGCGCCAGCAGCTTGGAACAGCAGAACACCGGGGAGCTGTTTTTT.

This clonotype was counted a few times. CDR3 loop: CASSLDWLAGGKTQYF. The CDR3 DNA reads TGTGCCAGCAGCTTAGATTGGCTAGCGGGGGGAAAGACCCAGTACTTC. The chain joins TRBV7-2 to TRBJ2-5; TRBD2 agrees at 11 bases. The J segment lost 6 bases and the V segment lost 1 base, leaving 7 bases of the junction unmatched. The V gene's germline CDR1 is SGHTA and CDR2 FQGNSA. The CDR3 spans 16 residues.